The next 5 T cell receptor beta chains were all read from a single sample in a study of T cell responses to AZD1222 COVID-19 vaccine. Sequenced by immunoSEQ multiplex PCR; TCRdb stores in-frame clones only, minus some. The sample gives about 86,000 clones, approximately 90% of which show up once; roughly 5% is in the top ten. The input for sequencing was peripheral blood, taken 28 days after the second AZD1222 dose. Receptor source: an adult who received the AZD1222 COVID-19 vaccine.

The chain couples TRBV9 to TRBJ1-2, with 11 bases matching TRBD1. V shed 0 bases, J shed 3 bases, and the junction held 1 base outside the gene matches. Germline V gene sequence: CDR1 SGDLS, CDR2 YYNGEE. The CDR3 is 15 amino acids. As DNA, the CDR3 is TGTGCCAGCAGCGTAGAGGGACAGGGGGACTATGGCTACACCTTC. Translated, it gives CASSVEGQGDYGYTF.

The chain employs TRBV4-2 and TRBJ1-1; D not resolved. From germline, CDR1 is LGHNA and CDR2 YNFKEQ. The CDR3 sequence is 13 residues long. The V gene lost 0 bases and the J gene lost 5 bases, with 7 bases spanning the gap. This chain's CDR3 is CASSQDEKTEAFF. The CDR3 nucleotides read TGTGCCAGCAGCCAAGATGAAAAGACTGAAGCTTTCTTT.

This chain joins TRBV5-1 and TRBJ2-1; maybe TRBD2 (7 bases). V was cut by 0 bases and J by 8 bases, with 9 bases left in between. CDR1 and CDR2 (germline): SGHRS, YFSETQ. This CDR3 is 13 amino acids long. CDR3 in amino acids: CASSLAGGHEQFF. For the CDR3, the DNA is TGCGCCAGCAGCTTGGCCGGGGGGCATGAGCAGTTCTTC.

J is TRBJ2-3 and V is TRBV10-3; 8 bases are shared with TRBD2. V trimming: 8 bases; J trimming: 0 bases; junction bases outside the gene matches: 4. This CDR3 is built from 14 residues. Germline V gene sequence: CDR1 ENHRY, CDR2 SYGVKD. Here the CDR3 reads CAIGSGSSTDTQYF. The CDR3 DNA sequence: TGTGCCATCGGGAGCGGGAGCAGCACAGATACGCAGTATTTT.

The CDR3 bases are TGTGCCAGCAGTGAAGGAGAAAGGGTCATGGGTGAGCAGTTCTTC. Translating it yields CASSEGERVMGEQFF. The chain employs TRBV6-1 and TRBJ2-1; no firm D call. Trimming cost V 1 base and J 9 bases, with 16 bases left between them. The germline V gene has CDR1 MNHNS and CDR2 SASEGT. The length of the CDR3 is 15 residues.